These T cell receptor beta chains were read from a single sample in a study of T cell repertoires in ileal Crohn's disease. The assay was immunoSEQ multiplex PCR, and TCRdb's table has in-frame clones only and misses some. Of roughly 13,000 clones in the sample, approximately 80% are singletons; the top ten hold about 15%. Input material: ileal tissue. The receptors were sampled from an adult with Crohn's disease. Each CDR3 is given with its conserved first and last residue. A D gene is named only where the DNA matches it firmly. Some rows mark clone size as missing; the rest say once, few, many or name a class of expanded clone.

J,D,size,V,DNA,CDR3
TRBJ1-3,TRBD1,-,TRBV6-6,TGTGCCAGCAGTTACGGGACAGCTGGAAACACCATATATTTT,CASSYGTAGNTIYF
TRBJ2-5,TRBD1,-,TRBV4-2,TGTGCCAGCAGCCAAGTGTCTGTGACAGGGCAAGAGACCCAGTACTTC,CASSQVSVTGQETQYF
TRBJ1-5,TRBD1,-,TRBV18,TGTGCCAGCTCACCCCCCGGGACAGCTAGCAATCAGCCCCAGCATTTT,CASSPPGTASNQPQHF
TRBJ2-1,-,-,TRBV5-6,TGTGCCAGCAGCTTCCGGACGGGGGAAACCTACAATGAGCAGTTCTTC,CASSFRTGETYNEQFF
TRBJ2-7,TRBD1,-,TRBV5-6,TGTGCCAGCAGGACAGGGAACGCCTACGAGCAGTACTTC,CASRTGNAYEQYF
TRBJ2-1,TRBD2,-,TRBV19,TGTGCCAGTAGTATCCAACTAGCGGGGGGGAACAATGAGCAGTTCTTC,CASSIQLAGGNNEQFF
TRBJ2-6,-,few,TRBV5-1,TGCGCCAGCAGCTTGGCCGGGAACTCTGGGGCCAACGTCCTGACTTTC,CASSLAGNSGANVLTF
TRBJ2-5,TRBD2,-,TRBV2,TGTGCCAGCAGGGTTAGCGGGGGCCAAGAGACCCAGTACTTC,CASRVSGGQETQYF
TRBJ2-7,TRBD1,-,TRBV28,TGTGCCAGCAGCCCAGGGACAGGAAAAGGAGGCGAGCAGTACTTC,CASSPGTGKGGEQYF
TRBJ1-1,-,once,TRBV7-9,TGTGCCAGCAGCTTAGGTGGGCCAGCCCCCGTGAACACTGAAGCTTTCTTT,CASSLGGPAPVNTEAFF
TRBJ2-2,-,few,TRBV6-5,TGTGCCAGCAATACCCAACAGGGAGCCGGGGAGCTGTTTTTT,CASNTQQGAGELFF
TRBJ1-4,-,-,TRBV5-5,TGTGCCAGCAGCTTGGACCTAAATGAAAAGCTGTTTTTT,CASSLDLNEKLFF
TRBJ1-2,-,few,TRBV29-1,TGCAGCGTTGGGTTGGGGGGGGGCTCCCTCTATGGCTACACCTTC,CSVGLGGGSLYGYTF
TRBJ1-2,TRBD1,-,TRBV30,TGTGCCTGGAGTGGGTGGGACAGGAACTATGGCTACACCTTC,CAWSGWDRNYGYTF
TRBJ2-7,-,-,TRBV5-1,TGCGCCAGCAGCTTGGGAGGGCAACAGTACGAGCAGTACTTC,CASSLGGQQYEQYF
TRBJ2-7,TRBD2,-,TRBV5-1,TGCGCCAGCAGCTTGGAGGCGGGAGGCTCCTACGAGCAGTACTTC,CASSLEAGGSYEQYF
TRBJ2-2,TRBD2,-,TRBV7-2,TGTGCCAGCAGCTTAGCGCTTAGCGGGAGGACCAGGTCAACCGGGGAGCTGTTTTTT,CASSLALSGRTRSTGELFF
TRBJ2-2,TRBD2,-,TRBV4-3,TGCGCCAGCAGCCAAGGGCTAGCGGGCCCCGGGGAGCTGTTTTTT,CASSQGLAGPGELFF
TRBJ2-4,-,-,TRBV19,TGTGCCAGTAGTAGCCCCGGGGAAAAAAACATTCAGTACTTC,CASSSPGEKNIQYF
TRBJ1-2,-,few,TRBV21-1,TGTGCCAGCAGCAAGCAGGGGGATAATGGCTACACCTTC,CASSKQGDNGYTF
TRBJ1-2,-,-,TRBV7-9,TGTGCCAGCAGCCCCGCCCGGATCAGCGTTAACTATGGCTACACCTTC,CASSPARISVNYGYTF
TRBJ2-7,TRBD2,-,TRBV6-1,TGTGCCAGCAGTGAACTAGCGGGGGGTCTCGCCTACGAGCAGTACTTC,CASSELAGGLAYEQYF
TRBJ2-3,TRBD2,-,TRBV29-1,TGCAGCGTTGGGGGCGGGGGGGCCATTAGCACAGATACGCAGTATTTT,CSVGGGGAISTDTQYF
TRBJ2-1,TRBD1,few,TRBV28,TGTGCCAGCAGCCAGGACCTGACAGGGGGTAGGAATGAGCAGTTCTTC,CASSQDLTGGRNEQFF
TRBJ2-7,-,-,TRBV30,TGTGTCACCCAACCCCGAGACAGAGTTTACGAGCAGTACTTC,CVTQPRDRVYEQYF
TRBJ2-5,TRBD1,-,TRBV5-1,TGCGCCAGCAGCCAAAAACAGGGGGCGGCGGAGACCCAGTACTTC,CASSQKQGAAETQYF
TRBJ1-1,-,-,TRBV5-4,TGTGCCAGCAGCTTGGATGGAGGGAGCGGGGGGATCGGTGAAGCTTTCTTT,CASSLDGGSGGIGEAFF
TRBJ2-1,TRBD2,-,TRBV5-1,TGCGCCAGCAGCCCGGCCGCGGGGGGCGAGCAGTTCTTC,CASSPAAGGEQFF
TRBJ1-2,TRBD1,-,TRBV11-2,TGTGCCAGCAGCGCATCCAGGGGGCCCTATGGCTACACCTTC,CASSASRGPYGYTF
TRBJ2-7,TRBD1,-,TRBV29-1,TGCAGCGCCGGACAGGGGAGCTACGAGCAGTACTTC,CSAGQGSYEQYF
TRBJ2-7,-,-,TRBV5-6,TGTGCCAGCAGCTTTGGCAGGTTCCACGAGCAGTACTTC,CASSFGRFHEQYF
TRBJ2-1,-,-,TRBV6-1,TGTGCCAGCAGTGCTACCCCCGGGACACCAACCTACAATGAGCAGTTCTTC,CASSATPGTPTYNEQFF
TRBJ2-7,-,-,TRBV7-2,TGTGCCAGCAGCTTAGATTGGCGGGATACCGAGCAGTACTTC,CASSLDWRDTEQYF
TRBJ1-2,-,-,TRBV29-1,TGCAGCGTTGAACGGGACTATGGCTACACCTTC,CSVERDYGYTF
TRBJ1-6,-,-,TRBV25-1,TGTGCCAGCAGTGAAGACAGTCGTTCACCCCTCCACTTT,CASSEDSRSPLHF
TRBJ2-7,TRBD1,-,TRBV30,TGTGCCTGCATCCGGGACAGTTCCTACGAGCAGTACTTC,CACIRDSSYEQYF
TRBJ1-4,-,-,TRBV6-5,TGTGCCAGCAGTTACTCGGGGACATTTAATGAAAAACTGTTTTTT,CASSYSGTFNEKLFF
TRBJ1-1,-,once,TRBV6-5,TGTGCCAGCAAACCGGGACATTTTATGAACACTGAAGCTTTCTTT,CASKPGHFMNTEAFF
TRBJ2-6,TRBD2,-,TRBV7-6,TGTGCCAGCTCCTTCGTCAGGACTAGCGGTCTCTCTGGGGCCAACGTCCTGACTTTC,CASSFVRTSGLSGANVLTF
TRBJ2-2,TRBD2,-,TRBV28,TGTGCCAGCAGTTCAAATCAAGCGGGAGGGCCTAACACCGGGGAGCTGTTTTTT,CASSSNQAGGPNTGELFF
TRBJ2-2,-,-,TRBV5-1,TGCGCCAGCAGCGCGGAGAGGCCCGGGGAGCTGTTTTTT,CASSAERPGELFF
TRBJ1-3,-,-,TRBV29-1,TGCAGCGTTGGGAACAGGGCAAACTCTGGAAACACCATATATTTT,CSVGNRANSGNTIYF
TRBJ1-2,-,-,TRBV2,TGTGCCAGCAGTGAATTCTCGCAGGCAGGTTCCTATGGCTACACCTTC,CASSEFSQAGSYGYTF